The present TCR beta chain was sequenced within a study of T cells expressing NK-cell markers. Study results and limitations: Topping the CD3+CD56-NKG2C+ fraction as well were these clonotypes, in a handful of donors.

TCRdb re-analyzed the 5' RACE reads; it lists each CDR3 protein once, without DNA. The listing contains fewer than 300,000 distinct CDR3 sequences. A remark on this clonotype: No antigen is known for it.

This sequence was found in a woman aged 18 to 75 in good health. The sample consisted of blood T cells: a sorted CD56 or NKG2C T cell subset, CD4+ or CD8+ T cells, or bulk PBMC T cells (not recorded which).

CDR3 region: CSVGREFDNEQFF. This chain connects TRBV29-1 to TRBJ2-1; without DNA, the TCRdb call of TRBD2 cannot be checked. Per germline, CDR1 SQVTM and CDR2 ANQGSEA. This CDR3 is built from 13 residues.